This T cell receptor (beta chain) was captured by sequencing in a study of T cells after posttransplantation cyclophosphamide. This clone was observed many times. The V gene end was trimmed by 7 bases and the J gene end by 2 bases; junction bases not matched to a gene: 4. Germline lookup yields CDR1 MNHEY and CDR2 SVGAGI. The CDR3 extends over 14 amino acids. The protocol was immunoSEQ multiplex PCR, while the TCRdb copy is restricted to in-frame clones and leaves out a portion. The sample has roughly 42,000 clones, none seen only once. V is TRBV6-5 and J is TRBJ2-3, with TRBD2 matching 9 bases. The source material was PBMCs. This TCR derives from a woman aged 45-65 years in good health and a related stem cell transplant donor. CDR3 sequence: CASTLAGNTDTQYF. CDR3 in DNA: TGTGCCAGCACCCTAGCGGGGAACACAGATACGCAGTATTTT.